Described below is a single T cell receptor beta chain sequence and its context. The germline CDR1 and CDR2 sequences are SGHDN and FVKESK. CDR3 length equals 15 residues. With V trimmed by 2 bases and J by 5 bases, 9 bases remained unmatched. In the authors' workflow: Estimated nucleated cell counts came from reference gene primer amplification. Only in-frame clones appear in the TCRdb table, and some are missing; sequencing was by immunoSEQ multiplex PCR. V, J and clone size are taken as reported in that table, and D and trimming were inferred from the DNA itself. This repertoire shows hundreds of thousands of clones, roughly 80% found once; its top ten account for around 2.5%. These data originate in a study of blood T cell repertoires in COVID-19.

The sequenced material came from peripheral blood. The rearrangement uses TRBV14 and TRBJ2-7; 7 nucleotides match TRBD1. This clonotype originated in a woman in her forties with active or convalescent COVID-19. The CDR3 is CASSQTGTVVDEQYF. CDR3 nucleotide sequence: TGTGCCAGCAGCCAAACCGGGACAGTTGTAGACGAGCAGTACTTC.